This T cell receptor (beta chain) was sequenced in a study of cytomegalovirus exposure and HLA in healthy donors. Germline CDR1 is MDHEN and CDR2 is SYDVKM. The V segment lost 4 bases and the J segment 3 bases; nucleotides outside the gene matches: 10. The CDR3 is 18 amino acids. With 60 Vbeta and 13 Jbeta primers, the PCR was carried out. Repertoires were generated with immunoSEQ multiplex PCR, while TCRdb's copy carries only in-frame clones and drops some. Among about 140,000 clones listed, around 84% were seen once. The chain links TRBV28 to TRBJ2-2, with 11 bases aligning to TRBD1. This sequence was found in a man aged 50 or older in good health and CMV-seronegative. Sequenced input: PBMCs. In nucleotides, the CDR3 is TGTGCCAGCAGTTCGCCTCCGGGACAGGGGGGGGACACCGGGGAGCTGTTTTTT. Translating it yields CASSSPPGQGGDTGELFF.